This TCR beta chain was sequenced for a study of T cell repertoires in cytomegalovirus infection. TCRdb re-derived calls from the reads in MiXCR, one entry per CDR3 protein. The sample carries tens of thousands of distinct CDR3 sequences, approximately 3.6% recorded once. Many counts were recorded for this clonotype. CDR3 size: 16 residues. J gave up 2 bases and V 5 bases, and 11 bases lay outside the gene matches. Germline V gene data show CDR1 as SGHTA and CDR2 as FQGNSA. This sequence joins TRBV7-2 and TRBJ1-1; 7 nucleotides align to TRBD1. This TCR derives from a human donor in good health (CMV status not recorded). Some clones in this sample may be carry-over from other donors' samples. Sequencing was performed on PBMCs. CDR3 in DNA: TGTGCCAGCAGCGAGAGCACAGGGGCCCAAAACACTGAAGCTTTCTTT. Translating gives CASSESTGAQNTEAFF.